This T cell receptor (beta chain) comes out of a study of cytomegalovirus exposure and HLA in healthy donors. Turning to the study itself: In an early release, HLA-typed donors contributed approximately 80 million unique TCR sequences.

The PCR contained 60 Vbeta and 13 Jbeta primers. Sequencing used immunoSEQ multiplex PCR; TCRdb keeps in-frame clones, though not all of them. The sample lists roughly 120,000 clones, around a tenth occurring once. Regarding the study as a whole: Follow-up analysis seemed to connect common viral pathogens with several of the most significant clusters identified. TCR sequences were mostly rare, though some public TCRs occurred in many donors. Reports showed the classifier diagnosing cytomegalovirus status with high specificity and sensitivity.

The sample holds a few counts of this clone. The antigen is not known. The receptor was derived from a man aged 25 to 40 in good health and CMV-seronegative. Sequencing was performed on PBMCs.

This CDR3 is CASSSGTGQGYNSPLHF. The CDR3 coding sequence is TGTGCCAGCAGTTCCGGGACGGGACAGGGGTATAATTCACCCCTCCACTTT. The rearrangement joins TRBV27 to TRBJ1-6; 10 bases are a match to TRBD1. The CDR3 runs to 17 residues. Germline assignment: CDR1 MNHEY and CDR2 SMNVEV (reference sequence). J gave up 4 bases and V 4 bases, and 7 bases lay outside the gene matches.